This T cell receptor beta chain was obtained from a study of beta chain features in type 1 diabetes. In the study overall: Patient and healthy donor groups were alike in age, gender and cell yields. Study results and limitations: Naive, central memory and Treg TCRB repertoires seemed to resemble each other more closely in patients than they did in healthy donors. In every one of the four CD4+ subsets, TCRB CDR3s were moderately but significantly shorter in Type 1 diabetes patients.

Investigators reverse transcribed all isolated RNA, so they sequenced expressed TCRB transcripts. The table came from immunoSEQ multiplex PCR; TCRdb's copy has only in-frame clones and leaves some out. The table includes over 650,000 clones, about 14% detected once. This clone has only a few counts. The target antigen is unknown. What was sequenced was naive CD4+ T cells from blood. The source of this sequence is a man between 18 and 29 years old with type 1 diabetes.

CDR3 region: CASTLLAGGSEQFF. The CDR3 DNA follows: TGTGCCAGCACGCTACTCGCCGGGGGCAGTGAGCAGTTCTTC. The chain recombines TRBV6-6 with TRBJ2-1; D tentatively reads TRBD1 or TRBD2 (6 bases each). The CDR3 is 14 amino acids. Germline loops: CDR1 MNHNY, CDR2 SVGAGI (reference sequence). V lost 7 bases and J 9 bases, leaving 19 bases between the germline ends.